These 12 T cell receptor beta chains share one sample of origin, sequenced in a study of cytomegalovirus exposure and HLA in healthy donors. Sequencing was performed with immunoSEQ multiplex PCR; in TCRdb, only in-frame clones are kept and a portion is missing. Of some 260,000 clones in the sample, 90% were seen once. Sequencing was performed on PBMCs. Receptor source: a woman younger than 45 in good health and CMV-seronegative.

V and J are TRBV4-2 and TRBJ2-2; 11 bases fit TRBD2. CDR1 is LGHNA, CDR2 YNFKEQ, per germline. The CDR3 consists of 17 residues. V shed 0 bases and J 7 bases; nucleotides not matched to a gene: 7. CDR3 residues: CASSQDIAGGPSGELFF. In DNA, the CDR3 is TGTGCCAGCAGCCAAGATATAGCGGGAGGGCCTAGCGGGGAGCTGTTTTTT.

This clone came up once. V gene TRBV27 combines with J gene TRBJ2-7; D is unclear. CDR1 and CDR2 from the germline V gene are MNHEY and SMNVEV (reference sequence). V was cut by 2 bases and J by 4 bases, with 15 bases left in between. The CDR3 runs 15 residues. The CDR3 loop is CASSLGGVPPYEQYF. DNA of the CDR3: TGTGCCAGCAGTTTAGGTGGAGTACCCCCTTACGAGCAGTACTTC.

The gene calls are TRBV9 and TRBJ2-3; D is unclear. The CDR3 has 16 residues. Germline CDR1 is SGDLS and CDR2 is YYNGEE. Trimming shortened V by 3 bases and J by 4 bases, and 18 bases separated the two germline ends. CDR3 sequence reads: CASSAVHISLSDTQYF. As DNA, the CDR3 is TGTGCCAGCAGCGCGGTCCATATCTCGCTGTCAGATACGCAGTATTTT.

The V call is TRBV27, the J call TRBJ1-5, with a weak D call TRBD1 (5 bases). The CDR3 totals 13 residues. In germline, CDR1 is MNHEY, CDR2 SMNVEV (reference sequence). The V end was cut by 3 bases, the J end by 2 bases, with 5 bases between. The CDR3 region has the DNA TGTGCCAGCAGTTTCAGGGGCAATCAGCCCCAGCATTTT. Its protein product is CASSFRGNQPQHF.

The chain carries TRBV27 and TRBJ2-3, with 8 bases fitting TRBD2. Trimming removed 4 bases from V and 3 bases from J; junction bases left unmatched: 6. CDR1 is MNHEY, CDR2 SMNVEV, per germline (reference sequence). This CDR3 has 15 amino acids. For the CDR3, the DNA is TGTGCCAGCAGTTGGACTAGCATCGTTACAGATACGCAGTATTTT. It yields the protein CASSWTSIVTDTQYF.

The chain employs TRBV28 and TRBJ2-1, with 11 nucleotides matching TRBD2. The J segment lost 4 bases and the V segment lost 3 bases, leaving 11 bases of the junction unmatched. This CDR3 contains 18 residues. The V gene's germline CDR1 is MDHEN and CDR2 SYDVKM. As DNA, the CDR3 is TGTGCCAGCAGTTTGCAGCGGATACTAGCGGGAGATTACAATGAGCAGTTCTTC. It yields the protein CASSLQRILAGDYNEQFF.

The genes are TRBV4-2 and TRBJ2-7; D possibly corresponds to TRBD1 (6 bases). This CDR3 spans 17 amino acids. Germline V CDR1 and CDR2: LGHNA, YNFKEQ. The ends were cut back, 0 bases at V and 2 bases at J, with 17 bases in the middle. The CDR3 DNA sequence: TGTGCCAGCAGCCAAGAGAAGTCCCAGGGGACCCCCTACGAGCAGTACTTC. Amino acids: CASSQEKSQGTPYEQYF.

The gene calls are TRBV6-1 and TRBJ2-7; D is possibly TRBD1 or TRBD2 (5 bases each). V was clipped by 6 bases and J by 4 bases, with 13 bases between them. CDR3 size: 13 residues. Germline CDR1 is MNHNS and CDR2 is SASEGT. Here the CDR3 reads CASSPGPHYEQYF. CDR3 bases: TGTGCCAGCAGCCCGGGACCCCATTACGAGCAGTACTTC.

V usage is TRBV7-8 and J usage is TRBJ2-1; TRBD1 aligns across 7 bases. CDR3 length: 12 residues. With 4 bases clipped from V and 10 bases from J, the junction kept 4 bases outside the gene matches. Germline V gene sequence: CDR1 SGHVS, CDR2 FQNEAQ. DNA of the CDR3: TGTGCCAGCAGCTCCAGGGGGTTCGAGCAGTTCTTC. Its translation: CASSSRGFEQFF.

V usage is TRBV28 and J usage is TRBJ2-5; D not certain. The germline V and J ends were trimmed by 3 bases and 5 bases, with 7 bases remaining between them. This CDR3 has 12 residues. Germline loops: CDR1 MDHEN, CDR2 SYDVKM. In DNA form, the CDR3 reads TGTGCCAGCAGTTTTAGGTTTGAGACCCAGTACTTC. The encoded protein is CASSFRFETQYF.

The chain combines TRBV27 with TRBJ1-4; possible D gene TRBD1, 5 bases. V was clipped by 3 bases and J by 7 bases, with 12 bases between them. This CDR3 has 14 amino acids. Germline loops: CDR1 MNHEY, CDR2 SMNVEV (reference sequence). The CDR3 is CASSLYTGGEKLFF. CDR3 sequence (DNA): TGTGCCAGCAGTTTGTACACAGGAGGTGAAAAACTGTTTTTT. The whole variable domain, remainder taken from reference TRBV27 and TRBJ1-4, is EAQVTQNPRYLITVTGKKLTVTCSQNMNHEYMSWYRQDPGLGLRQIYYSMNVEVTDKGDVPEGYKVSRKEKRNFPLILESPSPNQTSLYFCASSLYTGGEKLFFGSGTQLSVL.

This clone is a singleton in its sample. The gene calls are TRBV5-1 and TRBJ2-2; D is perhaps TRBD2 (5 bases). CDR1 and CDR2 (germline): SGHRS, YFSETQ. The CDR3 sequence is 14 residues long. The V and J ends lost 2 bases and 6 bases respectively, with 11 bases between them. CDR3 coding DNA: TGCGCCAGCAGCTTATGGGCGCGGGCCGGGGAGCTGTTTTTT. Translated, it gives CASSLWARAGELFF. Looking up the rest from reference TRBV5-1 and TRBJ2-2 gives the full variable domain: KAGVTQTPRYLIKTRGQQVTLSCSPISGHRSVSWYQQTPGQGLQFLFEYFSETQRNKGNFPGRFSGRQFSNSRSEMNVSTLELGDSALYLCASSLWARAGELFFGEGSRLTVL.